This TCR beta chain was identified in a study of cytomegalovirus exposure and HLA in healthy donors (dated by TCRdb to 2017 to 2019). Concerning the study at large: According to an earlier analysis of 550 to 750 of the donors, 150 million to 200 million T cells yielded 117 million unique TCR beta sequences and roughly 280 Gb of sequence data. Donor age, sex, ethnicity and CMV serostatus were compiled alongside the repertoire data. Roughly 5 DR-DQ haplotypes were handled as single units for association and clustering because linkage in the cohort was strong. A separate validation cohort of 90 to 150 different subjects was used in addition to the approximately 640-subject first cohort. The study aimed to test whether signatures of past pathogen exposure could be identified by cataloging public T cell receptors. Among the roughly 400 genotyped donors, roughly 80% belonged to the genetic ancestry cluster associated with self-reported Caucasian donors. An earlier analysis of 500 to 650 of the donors applied high-throughput TCR beta sequencing to assess whether each TCR beta V gene segment acted as functional or pseudogenic. On average, over 200,000 unique TCR beta nucleotide sequences were sequenced per donor among 398 genotyped donors of the cohort, with roughly 18% of those sequences being non-productive. An early release that covered about 600 HLA-typed donors contained around 330 gigabases of sequencing data and 80 million or so unique TCR sequences. To study patterns of TCR occurrence, a later analysis re-analyzed previously published TCR beta repertoires from 700 or so donors and added high-resolution HLA genotyping. Genome-wide SNP genotypes for about three fifths of the roughly 670 donors were used in a later genetic analysis, which treated that subset as a discovery cohort. To predict cytomegalovirus infection status, the study combined high-throughput TCR immunosequencing, statistical association of individual TCRs with disease status, and machine learning. Class I and class II HLA loci were covered by the typing at four-digit resolution. The T cell repertoires of about 700 subjects were profiled by immunosequencing and related to cytomegalovirus serostatus. Typing coverage varied by locus: about 629-630 donors for A, B, C, DRB1 and DQB1; approximately 500 for DQA1; some 610 for DPA1; approximately 450 for DPB1. In the later analysis, no new phenotypic data were used to find candidate immune exposures; instead, reliance was placed on TCR beta sequences and their occurrence across donors. All discovery cohort repertoires had been generated on a single sequencing platform.

The method behind the library was the immunoSEQ multiplex PCR assay. The multiplex PCR relied on a mix of 60 forward primers for TCR Vbeta segments and 13 reverse primers for TCR Jbeta segments. A multiplex PCR assay on genomic DNA amplified the CDR3 region of rearranged TCR beta genes. The amplified TCR beta libraries were sequenced on the Illumina HiSeq System as 87-base-pair reads. The study's own analysis went as follows. Across the 670 or so repertoires, a later analysis counted approximately 75 million unique TCR beta chains, approximately 12 million of which were shared by at least two donors. Raw reads were error-corrected and collapsed into unique sequences by a nearest-neighbor algorithm in which closely related sequences were merged to remove PCR and sequencing errors. CDR3 sequences were aligned to IMGT reference sequences to assign V, D and J gene segments. For a sequence to be retained, a match of at least six nucleotides was required to both a V gene segment and a J gene segment. A rearrangement counted as productive if the CDR3 had no stop codons and remained in frame with V and J, and every other rearrangement counted as non-productive. CDR3 was defined by IMGT convention, running from the second conserved V-encoded cysteine to the conserved J-encoded phenylalanine. Sequences without an unambiguous match to a single V gene segment were excluded from the earlier analysis of 450 to 750 of the donors. In an earlier analysis of approximately 590 of the donors, a V segment was called functional when productive rearrangements were above 56.7%, and segregating when the standard deviation between donors exceeded 5%. A statistical classification framework was built for diagnosing cytomegalovirus status from the catalog of TCR beta chain sequences. In a later analysis, V and J genes were assigned by comparing TCR nucleotide sequences against IMGT/GENE-DB human TR gene sequences. Using the TCRdist pipeline, a later analysis assigned CDR3 sequences along with most-parsimonious VDJ recombination scenarios. In a later analysis, every TCR beta chain was defined by the combination of its CDR3 amino acid sequence and its V-gene family, and reads without a unique V-gene family were dropped. A later analysis removed 500 to 600 highly shared, low-generation-probability nucleotide sequences to deal with suspected cross-contamination and a sequencing artifact. In a later analysis, a clonal expansion index was calculated for each public chain from normalized within-repertoire ranks of inferred template counts. A later analysis computed generation probabilities with a VDJ recombination model fitted to out-of-frame rearrangements, and checked the results against IGoR. In a later analysis, hypergeometric tests were used to score TCR-TCR, TCR-HLA and TCR-CMV co-occurrence, with a repertoire-size bias correction applied to TCR pairs. A later analysis estimated false discovery rates by permuting HLA or CMV assignments 20 times. In a later analysis, co-occurring TCRs were grouped using DBSCAN, and TCRdist sequence similarity was added for clustering within HLA-allele-positive subsets. For co-occurrence clustering, repertoires with fewer than 30,000 or more than 120,000 public chains were excluded, along with roughly 5 repertoires with anomalous nucleotide sharing. The clones in this table, taken by TCRdb from immuneACCESS, are in-frame only. Not every clone is retained; where verified, under half of the shortfall comes from an unresolved V gene, and the cause of the rest is unknown. D and trimming come from the DNA, and the V and J calls and clone size come from that table. The sample has approximately 70,000 clones on record, roughly four fifths of them singletons. The ten largest clones add up to 8.5% to 14% of the sample.

Trimming removed 0 bases from V and 3 bases from J; the gene matches leave 5 bases unexplained. The germline V gene sets CDR1 to SGHDT and CDR2 to YYEEEE. Including cysteine and phenylalanine, the CDR3 has 15 amino acids. Kept here is only the CDR3 DNA, which spans 45 bases and is read in frame from base 1. Points the paper makes about the study in general: A cluster of highly shared sequence variants was judged likely to represent a technical artifact of the sequencing pipeline. Only TCR beta chains were sequenced in this cohort, and the absence of alpha or paired-chain data limited detectable features. Broadly in line with IMGT annotations, most TCR beta V segments showed up in productive rearrangements about 87% or about 30% of the time in an earlier analysis of several hundred of the donors. When HLA alleles, especially DR and DQ, strongly co-occurred, attributing TCR associations to individual alleles was difficult. Roughly 17 rarely observed V segments, including chromosome 9 orphons, were excluded from the earlier analysis of 550 to 700 of the donors because counts were too low. A later analysis found that TCR association rates varied across HLA loci, with DRB1 alleles showing the most associated TCRs and HLA-C alleles the fewest. Some IMGT-functional V segments, including TRBV6-2 and TRBV6-3, could not be told apart with the 87-base-pair reads, so those segments were excluded. A further reported finding was that TCR beta sequences accurately predicted the HLA-A and HLA-B alleles for most subjects in the first cohort. Cytomegalovirus status was reported to be diagnosed by the classifier with high specificity and sensitivity in both the original and validation cohorts. Compared with equally common non-associated chains, HLA-associated TCR beta chains in a later analysis were more clonally expanded and had lower generation probabilities. According to a later analysis, parvovirus B19, influenza, CMV and Epstein-Barr virus appeared linked to several top co-occurrence clusters. Sequencing depth was assumed to be roughly uniform across donors in the presence/absence analyses, though that assumption may not hold. Most TCR sequences were seen in very few donors, while some public TCRs were found in many individuals. Three of the identified cytomegalovirus-associated TCR beta chains were confirmed in vitro to be specific for cytomegalovirus antigens. Because HLA typing was unavailable for some donors at each locus, only the typed subset was used in association tests. At a false discovery rate of 0.05, a later analysis linked approximately 18,000 TCR beta sequences to specific HLA alleles. A later genetic analysis associated a missense DCLRE1C variant with V-gene and J-gene trimming of TCR beta chains, and an independent cohort replicated the association. For the cohort, immune exposure information was limited to CMV serostatus. It was suggested by the authors that the approach could potentially be generalized to other disease states and immunological phenotypes. Compared with the approximately 670-donor mean, donors in an Asian-associated ancestry cluster had fewer N-insertions in productive TCRs, according to a later genetic analysis. The study listed approximately 150 TCR beta chains as associated with cytomegalovirus. A later analysis found that most CMV-associated TCR beta chains appeared HLA-restricted, with HLA associations seemingly driven largely by CMV exposure. Linkage disequilibrium might explain the correlated functional status among segregating V segments, but an unknown experimental factor could not be ruled out.

The cohort comprised fewer than 750 healthy bone marrow donors. All cohort members were sampled while nominally healthy, although unrecorded immune exposures were likely present. The donor was CMV seropositive and was included in the group of 289 seropositive cohort members. Each donor provided a peripheral blood sample, and peripheral blood mononuclear cells were used for TCR beta sequencing. Genomic DNA was extracted from the blood cell samples with the Qiagen DNeasy Blood Extraction Kit. In regard to this clone: Its antigen remains undetermined. The input lacks base qualities; no much larger clone sits a single base away.

This receptor chain uses TRBV5-6 and TRBJ2-7, and 8 junction bases match TRBD1. The source material was PBMCs. The origin of this receptor is an older woman in good health and CMV-seropositive. The nucleotide sequence is given as TGTGCCAGCAGCTTGGGGCCAGGGGGCCTCTACGAGCAGTACTTC. This gives the protein CASSLGPGGLYEQYF.